Listed here are 2 T cell receptor beta chains from one sample, sequenced in a study of blood T cells in healthy people across ages. The use of a sample-barcoded 5' primer and a J-beta primer mix characterized a second PCR of about 6 to 11 cycles. TCRdb processed the 5' RACE reads anew with MiXCR; each CDR3 protein has one entry. The data hold 900,000 to 950,000 distinct CDR3 sequences, with approximately 32% observed a single time. Another study also made use of these data, one on T cells of mothers and their children.

The sequencing sample was made of blood. The source of these receptors is a woman aged 40 to 49 in good health.

This clonotype has ten or more counts. The J gene is TRBJ2-7, the V gene TRBV7-2; D may be TRBD2 (6 bases). Trimming stripped 2 bases from V and 2 bases from J, with 16 bases between. The CDR3 is 16 amino acids. The germline CDR1 and CDR2 sequences are SGHTA and FQGNSA. Here the CDR3 reads CASSLFRGGGAYEQYF. In DNA form, the CDR3 reads TGTGCCAGCAGCTTATTTAGGGGAGGAGGCGCCTACGAGCAGTACTTC.

This clonotype occurred a few times. This chain links TRBV20-1 with TRBJ2-7, with D perhaps TRBD1 (6 bases). Trimming took off 1 base at V and 3 bases at J, with 10 bases between the two ends. Germline CDR1 is DFQATT and CDR2 is SNEGSKA (reference sequence). This CDR3 is built from 13 residues. The CDR3 loop reads CSARVTGLYEQYF. CDR3 nucleotides: TGCAGTGCTAGAGTAACAGGGCTCTACGAGCAGTACTTC.